The 31 T cell receptor beta chains listed next were all sequenced from one sample in a study of shared clonotypes between healthy human individuals. Measured with immunoSEQ multiplex PCR; TCRdb has only the in-frame clones, and not every one. The sample lists 1.4 million or so clones, around 98.5% occurring once. Input material: naive CD4+ T cells sorted from blood. Documented subset: CD45RA+ positively selected. These receptors originate from a man younger than 45 in good health.

The CDR3 spells CASSYGANYEQYF. The CDR3 DNA is TGTGCCAGCAGTTACGGGGCCAACTACGAGCAGTACTTC. The J gene is TRBJ2-7, the V gene TRBV6-5; TRBD1 might be the D (5 bases). CDR1 is MNHEY and CDR2 is SVGAGI in the germline V gene. The CDR3 consists of 13 residues. V shed 2 bases and J shed 3 bases, with 8 bases lying between them.

The chain recombines TRBV5-6 with TRBJ2-5; TRBD2 aligns across 14 bases. CDR3 size: 16 residues. The trim removed 1 base at V and 5 bases at J, leaving 4 bases unmatched. Germline lookup yields CDR1 SGHDT and CDR2 YYEEEE. As DNA, the CDR3 is TGTGCCAGCAGCTTGCGACTAGCGGGAGGGAGGGAGACCCAGTACTTC. Translated, it gives CASSLRLAGGRETQYF.

V usage is TRBV19 and J usage is TRBJ1-1, with 8 bases aligning to TRBD1. Trimming cost V 3 bases and J 6 bases; bases outside gene matches: 9. The V gene's germline CDR1 is LNHDA and CDR2 SQIVND (reference sequence). This CDR3 comprises 15 residues. The DNA for the CDR3 is TGTGCCAGTAGTATTAACAGGGGGGTAAATTCTGAAGCTTTCTTT. As protein: CASSINRGVNSEAFF.

The rearrangement uses TRBV7-8 and TRBJ2-1, with a tentative D call TRBD1 (6 bases). V lost 8 bases, J lost 0 bases, and 17 bases lay in between. The CDR3 sequence is 16 residues long. The germline V gene has CDR1 SGHVS and CDR2 FQNEAQ. The CDR3 sequence is CASSLSGALSYNEQFF. The CDR3 DNA follows: TGTGCCAGCTCTCTCTCAGGGGCTCTCTCCTACAATGAGCAGTTCTTC. Together with reference TRBV7-8 and TRBJ2-1, the CDR3 gives the full variable domain: GAGVSQSPRYKVAKRGQDVALRCDPISGHVSLFWYQQALGQGPEFLTYFQNEAQLDKSGLPSDRFFAERPEGSVSTLKIQRTQQEDSAVYLCASSLSGALSYNEQFFGPGTRLTVL.

V usage is TRBV5-1 and J usage is TRBJ2-1, with D tentatively TRBD1 or TRBD2 (5 bases each). Trimming pared 0 bases from V and 9 bases from J, leaving 25 bases between. This CDR3 spans 18 amino acids. The germline gives CDR1 SGHRS, CDR2 YFSETQ. CDR3 sequence reads: CASSLDLFQVGDRPEQFF. The CDR3 nucleotides are TGCGCCAGCAGCTTGGATCTATTCCAAGTCGGGGACCGGCCTGAGCAGTTCTTC.

The chain uses TRBV6-1 and TRBJ2-7; D is perhaps TRBD2 (5 bases). The CDR3 is 14 amino acids. The V and J ends lost 5 bases and 2 bases respectively, with 13 bases between them. From germline, CDR1 is MNHNS and CDR2 SASEGT. The DNA for the CDR3 is TGTGCCAGCAGTAGAGAGGACTTCACCTACGAGCAGTACTTC. Protein: CASSREDFTYEQYF.

On this clone itself: Other DNA sequences in this specimen translate into the identical CDR3. The gene calls are TRBV28 and TRBJ1-1; no firm D call. Trimming removed 2 bases at V and 1 base at J, with 8 bases between. This CDR3 spans 14 amino acids. Per germline, CDR1 MDHEN and CDR2 SYDVKM. The CDR3 region is CASSLGRRNTEAFF. The CDR3 DNA follows: TGTGCCAGCAGTTTAGGGCGAAGGAACACTGAAGCTTTCTTT.

This chain connects TRBV7-9 to TRBJ2-7; possibly TRBD2 for D (5 bases). Trimming shortened V by 1 base and J by 9 bases, and 13 bases separated the two germline ends. CDR3 size: 13 residues. The germline gives CDR1 SEHNR, CDR2 FQNEAQ (reference sequence). Here the CDR3 DNA reads TGTGCCAGCAGCTTAGATCTGGGCAGCGGGCAGTACTTC. Protein: CASSLDLGSGQYF.

This chain uses TRBV5-4 with TRBJ2-5; 8 bases fit TRBD2. Germline V gene data show CDR1 as SGHNT and CDR2 as YYREEE (reference sequence). This CDR3 is 16 amino acids long. The ends lost 4 bases at V and 7 bases at J; junction bases unmatched: 15. Written as DNA, the CDR3 is TGTGCCAGCAGCCCCGGTGCGGGGGGCACCCCCAGGACCCAGTACTTC. The encoded protein is CASSPGAGGTPRTQYF.

The chain employs TRBV19 and TRBJ2-7; D not certain. Trimming took off 1 base at V and 10 bases at J, with 8 bases between the two ends. This CDR3 comprises 11 residues. Germline CDR1 LNHDA, CDR2 SQIVND (reference sequence). The CDR3 nucleotides are TGTGCCAGTAGTATAGCGGGCAAACAGTACTTC. Translation: CASSIAGKQYF.

The J gene is TRBJ1-2, the V gene TRBV10-3; D uncertain. The length of the CDR3 is 14 residues. Germline CDR1 reads ENHRY; CDR2 reads SYGVKD. Trimming shortened V by 4 bases and J by 3 bases, and 12 bases separated the two germline ends. CDR3 sequence (DNA): TGTGCCATCAGTGTAGTGGAGGGCGACTATGGCTACACCTTC. It encodes CAISVVEGDYGYTF.

The rearrangement links TRBV5-1 to TRBJ2-5, with TRBD2 matching 15 bases. V shed 2 bases and J 4 bases; nucleotides not matched to a gene: 12. The CDR3 loop spans 19 amino acids. In germline, CDR1 is SGHRS, CDR2 YFSETQ. The CDR3 DNA reads as TGCGCCAGCAGCTTAATCCCCAGGACTAGCGGGAGGGCCTCAGAGACCCAGTACTTC. Translating it yields CASSLIPRTSGRASETQYF.

V and J are TRBV18 and TRBJ2-1, with D perhaps TRBD1 (6 bases). V was trimmed by 0 bases and J by 4 bases, leaving 10 bases between them. The germline CDR1 and CDR2 sequences are KGHSH and LQKENI. This CDR3 has 15 amino acids. CDR3 in amino acids: CASSPPGQVYNEQFF. As DNA, the CDR3 is TGTGCCAGCTCACCACCGGGACAAGTATACAATGAGCAGTTCTTC.

This chain connects TRBV28 to TRBJ2-1; D call uncertain. Germline CDR1 MDHEN, CDR2 SYDVKM. V was clipped by 5 bases and J by 12 bases, with 14 bases between them. The CDR3 runs to 12 residues. The CDR3 sequence: CASSPLYWGQFF. CDR3 sequence (DNA): TGTGCCAGCAGTCCCTTGTATTGGGGGCAGTTCTTC. Together with reference TRBV28 and TRBJ2-1, the CDR3 gives the full variable domain: DVKVTQSSRYLVKRTGEKVFLECVQDMDHENMFWYRQDPGLGLRLIYFSYDVKMKEKGDIPEGYSVSREKKERFSLILESASTNQTSMYLCASSPLYWGQFFGPGTRLTVL.

The CDR3 bases are TGTGCCAGCAGCCGATGGCCCAGTTTCTATGAGCAGTTCTTC. This gives the protein CASSRWPSFYEQFF. This chain connects TRBV5-6 to TRBJ2-1; D unclear. The CDR3 length is 14 residues. Trimming took 4 bases from V and 8 from J, leaving 16 bases between them. Germline V CDR1 and CDR2: SGHDT, YYEEEE.

This chain uses TRBV7-2 with TRBJ2-7; TRBD2 matches 8 bases. Trimming at V came to 1 base and at J to 5 bases, leaving 10 bases not matched to a gene. Germline loops: CDR1 SGHTA, CDR2 FQGNSA. The CDR3 spans 16 residues. This chain's CDR3 is CASSLGPAGAIHEQYF. In DNA, the CDR3 is TGTGCCAGCAGCTTAGGCCCAGCGGGAGCAATCCACGAGCAGTACTTC.

This clone was found once. The same CDR3 is also encoded by other DNA sequences in this sample. The rearrangement joins TRBV18 to TRBJ1-1, with no clear D. There are 15 residues in the CDR3. Germline assignment: CDR1 KGHSH and CDR2 LQKENI. Trimming stripped 3 bases from V and 1 base from J, with 12 bases between. The CDR3 region is CASSPLGGQNTEAFF. In nucleotides, the CDR3 is TGTGCCAGCTCACCCTTAGGAGGGCAGAACACTGAAGCTTTCTTT.

The chain combines TRBV5-4 with TRBJ2-1; D is unclear. CDR1 SGHNT and CDR2 YYREEE come from the germline V gene (reference sequence). This CDR3 is 12 amino acids long. V was clipped by 5 bases and J by 4 bases, with 7 bases between them. Written as DNA, the CDR3 is TGTGCCAGCAGTTCTCCGTACAATGAGCAGTTCTTC. Its translation: CASSSPYNEQFF.

The V and J genes are TRBV10-3 and TRBJ2-7; 7 bases map to TRBD2. The CDR3 totals 18 residues. V shed 4 bases and J 1 base; nucleotides not matched to a gene: 16. Looked up from germline, CDR1 is ENHRY and CDR2 is SYGVKD. CDR3 coding DNA: TGTGCCATCAGTGCCGGGGGAAGACTTACTAGCGAATCCTACGAGCAGTACTTC. Its protein product is CAISAGGRLTSESYEQYF.

The chain links TRBV7-8 to TRBJ2-3, with TRBD1 as a possible D gene (6 bases). Trimming shortened V by 5 bases and J by 3 bases, and 12 bases separated the two germline ends. The germline V gene encodes CDR1 SGHVS and CDR2 FQNEAQ. The CDR3 covers 14 residues. CDR3 DNA: TGTGCCAGCAGCCTTGTCACAGGGACAGATACGCAGTATTTT. It translates to CASSLVTGTDTQYF. The full variable domain, completed using reference TRBV7-8 and TRBJ2-3, is GAGVSQSPRYKVAKRGQDVALRCDPISGHVSLFWYQQALGQGPEFLTYFQNEAQLDKSGLPSDRFFAERPEGSVSTLKIQRTQQEDSAVYLCASSLVTGTDTQYFGPGTRLTVL.

The chain carries TRBV27 and TRBJ2-1; D gene unclear. Trimming took 5 bases from V and 2 from J, leaving 10 bases between them. The CDR3 spans 14 residues. The germline CDR1 and CDR2 sequences are MNHEY and SMNVEV (reference sequence). The CDR3 is CASSPRLAYNEQFF. In DNA, the CDR3 is TGTGCCAGCAGTCCGCGGCTAGCCTACAATGAGCAGTTCTTC.

The chain joins TRBV4-1 to TRBJ2-7; 8 positions agree with TRBD1. Per germline, CDR1 MGHRA and CDR2 YSYEKL. There are 15 residues in the CDR3. The V and J ends lost 3 bases and 0 bases, in that order; junction bases with no gene match: 4. The chain's CDR3 is CASSQGQARSYEQYF. CDR3 sequence (DNA): TGCGCCAGCAGCCAGGGACAGGCCCGCTCCTACGAGCAGTACTTC.

This chain connects TRBV7-9 to TRBJ1-1, with no clear D. Germline V lookup: CDR1 SEHNR, CDR2 FQNEAQ (reference sequence). The CDR3 is 13 amino acids. The V end lost 3 bases, the J end lost 6 bases, and 11 bases lay between the germline ends. The CDR3 protein is CASSFEGSAEAFF. Written as DNA, the CDR3 is TGTGCCAGCAGCTTTGAGGGATCCGCTGAAGCTTTCTTT.

The rearrangement uses TRBV18 and TRBJ1-1; a weak D match, TRBD1 (5 bases). Germline-derived CDR1 and CDR2 are KGHSH and LQKENI. This CDR3 is built from 15 residues. V dropped 2 bases and J dropped 2 bases, with 12 bases sitting between them. The DNA for the CDR3 is TGTGCCAGCTCACCAGGAGAGGGGACCAACACTGAAGCTTTCTTT. As protein: CASSPGEGTNTEAFF. Filled out from reference TRBV18 and TRBJ1-1, the complete variable domain reads NAGVMQNPRHLVRRRGQEARLRCSPMKGHSHVYWYRQLPEEGLKFMVYLQKENIIDESGMPKERFSAEFPKEGPSILRIQQVVRGDSAAYFCASSPGEGTNTEAFFGQGTRLTVV.

This sequence joins TRBV6-5 and TRBJ1-2; D might be TRBD1 (5 bases). Germline CDR1 and CDR2: MNHEY and SVGAGI. The CDR3 is made up of 15 amino acids. V was trimmed by 2 bases and J by 4 bases, leaving 14 bases between them. DNA of the CDR3: TGTGCCAGCAGTTACCGGGGCAGGGTCGGCTATGGCTACACCTTC. Its protein is CASSYRGRVGYGYTF.

The chain couples TRBV5-4 to TRBJ2-7, with D possibly TRBD1 on 6 matching bases. The V and J ends lost 4 bases and 2 bases respectively, with 13 bases between them. The CDR3 sequence is 14 residues long. The germline gives CDR1 SGHNT, CDR2 YYREEE (reference sequence). CDR3 DNA sequence: TGTGCCAGCAGCCTTCCGGGACACCCCTACGAGCAGTACTTC. Its translation: CASSLPGHPYEQYF.

The chain has TRBV7-2 and TRBJ1-5, with D unresolved. Trimming took 0 bases from V and 2 from J, leaving 8 bases between them. The germline gives CDR1 SGHTA, CDR2 FQGNSA. CDR3 length: 15 amino acids. CDR3 nucleotides: TGTGCCAGCAGCTTAGCCGCCGGGGGCAATCAGCCCCAGCATTTT. As protein: CASSLAAGGNQPQHF.

The chain uses TRBV4-3 and TRBJ2-3; 9 nucleotides agree with TRBD2. In germline, CDR1 is LGHNA, CDR2 YSLEER. V dropped 6 bases and J dropped 5; count of bases not matched to a gene: 9. The CDR3 is made up of 15 amino acids. CDR3 sequence: CASRAGLAGIDTQYF. The CDR3, as DNA: TGCGCCAGCAGGGCCGGCCTAGCGGGAATAGATACGCAGTATTTT.

The chain carries TRBV10-2 and TRBJ2-5; tentatively, D is TRBD1 (6 bases). The V gene lost 10 bases and the J gene lost 4 bases, with 22 bases spanning the gap. In germline, CDR1 is WSHSY, CDR2 SAAADI. The CDR3 covers 15 residues. The CDR3 is CATTSPPPDRETQYF. CDR3 coding DNA: TGCGCCACGACGTCACCACCCCCGGACAGAGAGACCCAGTACTTC.

V and J are TRBV10-2 and TRBJ2-2; D is perhaps TRBD1 (5 bases). The CDR3 is 13 amino acids. Germline V gene sequence: CDR1 WSHSY, CDR2 SAAADI. V lost 9 bases to trimming and J lost 1 base, with 9 bases between them. For the CDR3, the DNA is TGCGCCAGTGGACACCGGAACACCGGGGAGCTGTTTTTT. Protein product: CASGHRNTGELFF.

The V and J genes are TRBV6-1 and TRBJ1-5; 7 nucleotides agree with TRBD1. CDR3 size: 16 residues. The V gene's germline CDR1 is MNHNS and CDR2 SASEGT. V shed 2 bases, J shed 5 bases, and the junction held 9 bases outside the gene matches. Written as DNA, the CDR3 is TGTGCCAGCAGTGAAATCCAGGGGGTCCCTTATCAGCCCCAGCATTTT. Protein: CASSEIQGVPYQPQHF.